This TCR beta chain was sequenced in a study of OX40 agonist ivuxolimab in advanced cancers. Study-wide context: Participants could have had prior anti-PD-1, anti-PD-L1 or anti-CTLA-4 therapy, and about 40% had some. Study results and limitations: Expanded peripheral T-cell antigen specificity went undetermined.

A note on this clone: Its target is unknown.

Germline V gene data show CDR1 as SQVTM and CDR2 as ANQGSEA. Trimming stripped 8 bases from V and 0 bases from J, with 14 bases between. This CDR3 has 14 amino acids. Assay: immunoSEQ multiplex PCR; the TCRdb copy retains only in-frame clones and omits some. The sample includes tens of thousands of clones, about 85% of them seen just once. Anyone with autoimmune disease history or systemic immunosuppression was excluded. The sample in question was CD4+ or CD8+ T cells sorted from blood, obtained in a trial of the OX40 agonist ivuxolimab. This receptor was obtained from an adult with an advanced solid tumor such as melanoma, head and neck, liver or kidney cancer. The J gene is TRBJ2-1, the V gene TRBV29-1; D is ambiguous. As DNA, the CDR3 is TGCAGCCTCCTCCCAGACCTCTCCTACAATGAGCAGTTCTTC. It specifies CSLLPDLSYNEQFF.